These T cell receptor beta chains were read from a single sample in a study of T cells in Graves' hyperthyroidism and ophthalmopathy. TCRdb re-called the multiplex PCR reads with MiXCR, one entry per CDR3 protein. Of a few hundred thousand distinct CDR3 sequences in the sample, just over 45% were seen once. Sample: peripheral blood or thyroid tissue (not recorded which). Receptor source: a woman aged 18 to 35 with Graves' hyperthyroidism. The CDR3 runs from the conserved cysteine through the conserved F or W. A D gene is named only where the DNA matches it firmly. Not all rows give a size; the values are once, few, many and, for expanded clones, a class.

D gene: -; V gene: TRBV10-3; clone size: -; J gene: TRBJ1-2; CDR3 DNA: TGTGCCATCAAGGACAGCCGCTCGGATGGCTACACCTTC; CDR3 protein: CAIKDSRSDGYTF
D gene: -; V gene: TRBV11-2; clone size: once; J gene: TRBJ2-6; CDR3 DNA: TGTGCCAGCAGCTTAGATCCAACCCTCACTTTC; CDR3 protein: CASSLDPTLTF
D gene: -; V gene: TRBV29-1; clone size: -; J gene: TRBJ2-1; CDR3 DNA: TGCAGCGTGAGTGGACAGACGAACTACAATGAGCAGTTCTTC; CDR3 protein: CSVSGQTNYNEQFF
D gene: TRBD2; V gene: TRBV5-1; clone size: many; J gene: TRBJ2-2; CDR3 DNA: TGCGCCAGCAGACTAGCGGGAAAGGCGGAGTCCGGGGAGCTGTTTTTT; CDR3 protein: CASRLAGKAESGELFF
D gene: TRBD2; V gene: TRBV9; clone size: -; J gene: TRBJ2-3; CDR3 DNA: TGTGCCAGCAACCTAGCGGGAAGCACAGATACGCAGTATTTT; CDR3 protein: CASNLAGSTDTQYF
D gene: -; V gene: TRBV10-3; clone size: many; J gene: TRBJ2-5; CDR3 DNA: TGTGCCATCAGTGAGTCTATCGGCAAGGGGACCCAGTACTTC; CDR3 protein: CAISESIGKGTQYF
D gene: -; V gene: TRBV20-1; clone size: -; J gene: TRBJ1-1; CDR3 DNA: TGCAGTACAGGGGAAGCTTTCTTT; CDR3 protein: CSTGEAFF
D gene: -; V gene: TRBV29-1; clone size: many; J gene: TRBJ1-1; CDR3 DNA: TGCAGCGGCGACTCAGGGTACACTGAAGCTTTCTTT; CDR3 protein: CSGDSGYTEAFF
D gene: TRBD2; V gene: TRBV29-1; clone size: many; J gene: TRBJ2-7; CDR3 DNA: TGCAGCGTTGTATTAGGGTCGGGCGCCAGCGGGGGCTACGAGCAGTACTTC; CDR3 protein: CSVVLGSGASGGYEQYF
D gene: -; V gene: TRBV29-1; clone size: many; J gene: TRBJ2-7; CDR3 DNA: TGCAGCGTTAGTAGGGGCTCCTACGAGCAGTACTTC; CDR3 protein: CSVSRGSYEQYF
D gene: -; V gene: TRBV6-5; clone size: many; J gene: TRBJ1-1; CDR3 DNA: TGTGCCAGCAGTTACTCGAGTGGGGCAAAAACTGAAGCTTTCTTT; CDR3 protein: CASSYSSGAKTEAFF
D gene: -; V gene: TRBV6-4; clone size: many; J gene: TRBJ2-7; CDR3 DNA: TGTGCCAGCAGTGACAGCGTAGCCTACGAGCAGTACTTC; CDR3 protein: CASSDSVAYEQYF
D gene: -; V gene: TRBV18; clone size: many; J gene: TRBJ1-2; CDR3 DNA: TGTGCCAGCTCACCAAGGGAGGGGTCGTCCTATGGCTACACCTTC; CDR3 protein: CASSPREGSSYGYTF
D gene: -; V gene: TRBV29-1; clone size: -; J gene: TRBJ1-1; CDR3 DNA: TGCAGCGCCGGGCGGGATGGCACTGAAGCTTTCTTT; CDR3 protein: CSAGRDGTEAFF
D gene: -; V gene: TRBV19; clone size: -; J gene: TRBJ1-1; CDR3 DNA: TGTGCCAGTAGACTGAGCGCTGAAGCTTTCTTT; CDR3 protein: CASRLSAEAFF
D gene: TRBD2; V gene: TRBV20-1; clone size: -; J gene: TRBJ2-5; CDR3 DNA: TGCAGTGCTAAGATCCTAGCGGGAGGTTTGGAGACCCAGTACTTC; CDR3 protein: CSAKILAGGLETQYF
D gene: TRBD2; V gene: TRBV20-1; clone size: many; J gene: TRBJ2-7; CDR3 DNA: TGCAGTGCTATAGTCAGCGGGAGTCCCTACGAGCAGTACTTC; CDR3 protein: CSAIVSGSPYEQYF
D gene: -; V gene: TRBV10-3; clone size: -; J gene: TRBJ2-5; CDR3 DNA: TGTGCCATCAGTGACCCCGGGCAAGAGACCCAGTACTTC; CDR3 protein: CAISDPGQETQYF
D gene: TRBD2; V gene: TRBV20-1; clone size: many; J gene: TRBJ2-7; CDR3 DNA: TGCAGTGCTCCGGGACTAGCGGGAGAAATAAACGAGCAGTACTTC; CDR3 protein: CSAPGLAGEINEQYF
D gene: TRBD1; V gene: TRBV7-3; clone size: -; J gene: TRBJ1-2; CDR3 DNA: TGTGCCAGCAGACCCCGGGGACAGAACTATGGCTACACCTTC; CDR3 protein: CASRPRGQNYGYTF
D gene: -; V gene: TRBV20-1; clone size: few; J gene: TRBJ1-2; CDR3 DNA: TGCAGTGCTAGAGATACAGTGTCCGGTGACTATGGCTACACCTTC; CDR3 protein: CSARDTVSGDYGYTF
D gene: -; V gene: TRBV5-6; clone size: many; J gene: TRBJ1-3; CDR3 DNA: TGTGCCAGCAGCTTGGCAGCCAACCCTGGAAACACCATATATTTT; CDR3 protein: CASSLAANPGNTIYF
D gene: TRBD2; V gene: TRBV20-1; clone size: many; J gene: TRBJ2-2; CDR3 DNA: TGCAGTGCTAGAGATCCTAGCGTGGGTCTAGCGGATACCGGGGAGCTGTTTTTT; CDR3 protein: CSARDPSVGLADTGELFF
D gene: -; V gene: TRBV2; clone size: -; J gene: TRBJ1-5; CDR3 DNA: TGTGCCAGCAGTTCTGGACAGACCCAGCATTTT; CDR3 protein: CASSSGQTQHF
D gene: TRBD1; V gene: TRBV24-1; clone size: once; J gene: TRBJ2-7; CDR3 DNA: TGTGCCACCAGTGATCCTAGACAGGGGCCCTACGAGCAGTACTTC; CDR3 protein: CATSDPRQGPYEQYF
D gene: -; V gene: TRBV12-3/TRBV12-4; clone size: many; J gene: TRBJ2-2; CDR3 DNA: TGTGCCAGCAGCTCTGATGAGGCCAGCGGGGAGCTGTTTTTT; CDR3 protein: CASSSDEASGELFF
D gene: -; V gene: TRBV20-1; clone size: many; J gene: TRBJ2-5; CDR3 DNA: TGCAGTGCTAGAGATTGGGGAGTATCACAGTACTTC; CDR3 protein: CSARDWGVSQYF
D gene: TRBD1; V gene: TRBV5-1; clone size: many; J gene: TRBJ1-2; CDR3 DNA: TGCGCCAGCAGCCCTGGGACAGGGGGATCAGGCTACACCTTC; CDR3 protein: CASSPGTGGSGYTF
D gene: -; V gene: TRBV6-6; clone size: -; J gene: TRBJ1-4; CDR3 DNA: TGTGCCAGCAATGGGGGGCCTGGGACTAATGAAAAACTGTTTTTT; CDR3 protein: CASNGGPGTNEKLFF
D gene: -; V gene: TRBV7-9; clone size: many; J gene: TRBJ1-5; CDR3 DNA: TGTGCCAGCAGCTTTGATTTCGGGCCCCAGCATTTT; CDR3 protein: CASSFDFGPQHF
D gene: -; V gene: TRBV30; clone size: -; J gene: TRBJ1-5; CDR3 DNA: TGTGCCTGGAGATCTTTCGGGGCTAGCAATCAGCCCCAGCATTTT; CDR3 protein: CAWRSFGASNQPQHF
D gene: TRBD1; V gene: TRBV29-1; clone size: -; J gene: TRBJ1-5; CDR3 DNA: TGCAGCAAGCCCGCGGGACAGGGGGGGCAGCCCCAGCATTTT; CDR3 protein: CSKPAGQGGQPQHF
D gene: -; V gene: TRBV2; clone size: -; J gene: TRBJ2-5; CDR3 DNA: TGTGCCAGCAGTGAATGGACTGTCCAAGAGACCCAGTACTTC; CDR3 protein: CASSEWTVQETQYF
D gene: -; V gene: TRBV7-2; clone size: many; J gene: TRBJ2-7; CDR3 DNA: TGTGCCATAAGAGGTGCAGGGACGACCTACGAGCAGTACTTC; CDR3 protein: CAIRGAGTTYEQYF
D gene: TRBD1; V gene: TRBV7-9; clone size: -; J gene: TRBJ2-7; CDR3 DNA: TGTGCCAGCAGCTTAGTATTAGGGACAGGATTAAACTACGAGCAGTACTTC; CDR3 protein: CASSLVLGTGLNYEQYF
D gene: TRBD1; V gene: TRBV14; clone size: many; J gene: TRBJ1-2; CDR3 DNA: TGTGCCAGCAGCCAAGCCACAGGGGGCGGAAGCTACACCTTC; CDR3 protein: CASSQATGGGSYTF
D gene: -; V gene: TRBV11-2; clone size: many; J gene: TRBJ2-5; CDR3 DNA: TGTGCCAGCAGCTTAGACGAGCAAGAGACCCAGTACTTC; CDR3 protein: CASSLDEQETQYF
D gene: -; V gene: TRBV5-4; clone size: -; J gene: TRBJ2-3; CDR3 DNA: TGTGCCAGCAGCTTTGGCCAGAGGAAATCTTCGGATACGCAGTATTTT; CDR3 protein: CASSFGQRKSSDTQYF
D gene: -; V gene: TRBV6-6; clone size: -; J gene: TRBJ2-7; CDR3 DNA: TGTGCCAGCAGTTACTTAGCAGGGCTGGGAGACATATACGAGCAGTACTTC; CDR3 protein: CASSYLAGLGDIYEQYF
D gene: TRBD2; V gene: TRBV27; clone size: few; J gene: TRBJ2-7; CDR3 DNA: TGTGCCAGCAGTTTATCGACTAGCGGGTTCTACGAGCAGTACTTC; CDR3 protein: CASSLSTSGFYEQYF
D gene: -; V gene: TRBV7-9; clone size: many; J gene: TRBJ2-7; CDR3 DNA: TGTGCCAGCAGCTCTAGTCCGGGACACCACTACGAGCAGTACTTC; CDR3 protein: CASSSSPGHHYEQYF
D gene: -; V gene: TRBV24-1; clone size: -; J gene: TRBJ2-2; CDR3 DNA: TGTGCCACCAGTGGGGCGGGACAGAACACCGGGGAGCTGTTTTTT; CDR3 protein: CATSGAGQNTGELFF
D gene: -; V gene: TRBV2; clone size: many; J gene: TRBJ2-7; CDR3 DNA: TGTGCCAGCAGGATCGAGGACTACGAGCAGTACTTC; CDR3 protein: CASRIEDYEQYF
D gene: TRBD2; V gene: TRBV29-1; clone size: -; J gene: TRBJ2-3; CDR3 DNA: TGCAGCGTTTCGGGACTAGCGGGAGGAGCATTCACAGATACGCAGTATTTT; CDR3 protein: CSVSGLAGGAFTDTQYF
D gene: TRBD1; V gene: TRBV29-1; clone size: -; J gene: TRBJ2-1; CDR3 DNA: TGCAGCGTTGGAGAGCCGTTAGGGGACAGGGTCAATGAGCAGTTCTTC; CDR3 protein: CSVGEPLGDRVNEQFF
D gene: -; V gene: TRBV27; clone size: many; J gene: TRBJ2-7; CDR3 DNA: TGTGCCAGCAGATCAGGGAGTACATTCCCTATCGAGCAGTACTTC; CDR3 protein: CASRSGSTFPIEQYF
D gene: TRBD1; V gene: TRBV6-5; clone size: many; J gene: TRBJ1-1; CDR3 DNA: TGTGCCAGCAACCTGGGACAGGGGGGGCCTGAAGCTTTCTTT; CDR3 protein: CASNLGQGGPEAFF
D gene: TRBD2; V gene: TRBV27; clone size: few; J gene: TRBJ2-7; CDR3 DNA: TGTGCCAGCAGTCCCTCGGGGGAGGGCCTTCACGAGCAGTACTTC; CDR3 protein: CASSPSGEGLHEQYF
D gene: -; V gene: TRBV13; clone size: -; J gene: TRBJ2-1; CDR3 DNA: TGTGCCAGCAGCTTAAAGTTTCGGCCGTCCTTGGATGAGCAGTTCTTC; CDR3 protein: CASSLKFRPSLDEQFF
D gene: -; V gene: TRBV7-9; clone size: few; J gene: TRBJ2-1; CDR3 DNA: TGTGCCAGCAGCGTACCCGGGCGTAGGAATGAGCAGTTCTTC; CDR3 protein: CASSVPGRRNEQFF
D gene: TRBD1; V gene: TRBV9; clone size: -; J gene: TRBJ1-6; CDR3 DNA: TGTGCCAGCAGCGTAGACGGGACAGGGGAGAGTTCACCCCTCCACTTT; CDR3 protein: CASSVDGTGESSPLHF
D gene: -; V gene: TRBV24-1; clone size: few; J gene: TRBJ2-1; CDR3 DNA: TGTGCCACCAGTGATGCGGCTTACAATGAGCAGTTCTTC; CDR3 protein: CATSDAAYNEQFF
D gene: -; V gene: TRBV24-1; clone size: few; J gene: TRBJ2-1; CDR3 DNA: TGTGCCACCAGTGGCCTAGGTACCCCCTCCTACAATGAGCAGTTCTTC; CDR3 protein: CATSGLGTPSYNEQFF
D gene: TRBD1; V gene: TRBV19; clone size: many; J gene: TRBJ2-7; CDR3 DNA: TGTGCCAGTAGTTTTTCCGGAATCGGGACAGGTGACTCCGAGCAGTACTTC; CDR3 protein: CASSFSGIGTGDSEQYF
D gene: -; V gene: TRBV6-2/TRBV6-3; clone size: many; J gene: TRBJ1-5; CDR3 DNA: TGTGCCAGCAGCAGATTGCGGGACACCAATAATCAGCCCCAGCATTTT; CDR3 protein: CASSRLRDTNNQPQHF